The 3 T cell receptor beta chains below were found in one sample sequenced in a study of T cells in Graves' hyperthyroidism and ophthalmopathy. The CDR3 regions of TCR beta were amplified from RNA transcripts. The TCR CDR3 first-round RT-PCR relied on the HTBI primer set. Each CDR3 protein is one row after TCRdb ran MiXCR on the multiplex PCR reads. The data contain hundreds of thousands of distinct CDR3 sequences, 11% to 15% of them seen just once; the ten biggest clones take up 20% to 25%. Sequencing input: blood. These receptors were taken from a woman aged 25 to 39 with Graves' hyperthyroidism.

This clonotype came up many times. The chain is built from TRBV19 and TRBJ1-2, with 9 bases lining up with TRBD1. Germline lookup yields CDR1 LNHDA and CDR2 SQIVND (reference sequence). Unmatched junction bases numbered 4, after V lost 6 bases and J lost 2 bases. There are 14 residues in the CDR3. The CDR3 spells CASSQTGGNYGYTF. The DNA for the CDR3 is TGTGCCAGTAGCCAGACAGGGGGAAACTATGGCTACACCTTC.

A few counts support this clonotype. The rearrangement joins TRBV29-1 to TRBJ2-1; D is possibly TRBD1 (6 bases). CDR3 length equals 11 residues. V lost 7 bases, J lost 5 bases, and 9 bases lay in between. Germline V gives CDR1 SQVTM, CDR2 ANQGSEA. DNA for the CDR3: TGCAGCGGGACAGAAAACAATGAGCAGTTCTTC. Translation: CSGTENNEQFF.

In DNA form, the CDR3 reads TGTGCCAGCAGCGTCACAGAGGGGGCCGGGGAGACCCAGTACTTC. Its protein is CASSVTEGAGETQYF. The chain combines TRBV9 with TRBJ2-5; TRBD1 aligns across 7 bases. V lost 2 bases and J lost 5; bases outside the gene matches: 9. The V gene's germline CDR1 is SGDLS and CDR2 YYNGEE. The CDR3 spans 15 residues.